This entry concerns a single T cell receptor (beta chain). The data stem from a study of cytomegalovirus exposure and HLA in healthy donors. Both 60 Vbeta primers and 13 Jbeta primers went into the PCR. Clones were read by immunoSEQ multiplex PCR, and TCRdb kept only the in-frame ones, dropping some. The table lists under 200,000 clones, 77% of them singletons. The TCR comes from a woman aged 30 to 39 in good health and CMV-seronegative. The sequenced material came from PBMCs.

The CDR3 sequence is CASSPSVQRGSYEQYF. CDR3 sequence (DNA): TGTGCCAGCAGTCCTTCGGTACAACGGGGCTCCTACGAGCAGTACTTC. The V gene is TRBV5-4, the J gene TRBJ2-7; TRBD2 is a possible D gene (5 bases). Trimming cost V 5 bases and J 0 bases, with 18 bases left between them. The CDR3 sequence is 16 residues long. Germline V lookup: CDR1 SGHNT, CDR2 YYREEE (reference sequence).